Below, 25 T cell receptor beta chains from the same sample are listed, as sequenced in a study of T-cell memory formation after mild COVID-19. TCRdb fed the 5' RACE reads into MiXCR, producing one record per CDR3 protein. The profile shows approximately 350,000 distinct CDR3 sequences, 13% of them singletons. Source material: PBMCs or a T cell subset sorted from them (not recorded which). The receptors here all came from a man between 18 and 29 years old who had mild COVID-19 (a few samples of this study predate the infection). Cell type and time point are not known.

The chain joins TRBV9 to TRBJ2-5; 8 bases line up with TRBD2. The length of the CDR3 is 15 residues. In germline, CDR1 is SGDLS, CDR2 YYNGEE. V shed 4 bases and J 4 bases; nucleotides not matched to a gene: 9. The CDR3 bases are TGTGCCAGCAGCCCCCCGGGGGGGCCTCGAGAGACCCAGTACTTC. Amino acid sequence: CASSPPGGPRETQYF.

V gene TRBV3-1 combines with J gene TRBJ1-1; 9 nucleotides agree with TRBD1. CDR1 and CDR2 from the germline V gene are LGHDT and YNNKEL (reference sequence). CDR3 length: 16 amino acids. With V trimmed by 0 bases and J by 4 bases, 6 bases remained unmatched. The CDR3 loop reads CASSQEGTGWTTEAFF. DNA of the CDR3: TGTGCCAGCAGCCAAGAAGGGACAGGGTGGACCACTGAAGCTTTCTTT.

This clonotype was recorded a few times. The chain employs TRBV10-3 and TRBJ2-3; D uncertain. Per germline, CDR1 ENHRY and CDR2 SYGVKD. V gave up 7 bases and J gave up 4 bases, with 9 bases separating them. The CDR3 has 12 residues. CDR3 in amino acids: CAITSDPDTQYF. In nucleotides, the CDR3 is TGTGCCATCACGTCAGACCCAGATACGCAGTATTTT.

This clonotype has only a few counts. The V and J genes are TRBV5-1 and TRBJ1-4, with D maybe TRBD1 (6 bases). This CDR3 comprises 16 residues. Trimming pared 4 bases from V and 6 bases from J, leaving 19 bases between. CDR1 and CDR2 (germline): SGHRS, YFSETQ. The CDR3 here is CASSLYFRGDYEKLFF. Here the CDR3 DNA reads TGCGCCAGCAGCCTTTATTTCAGGGGTGACTATGAAAAACTGTTTTTT.

This clonotype has more than one count but fewer than ten. This sequence joins TRBV20-1 and TRBJ1-1, with 8 positions matching TRBD1. CDR3 size: 13 residues. Per germline, CDR1 DFQATT and CDR2 SNEGSKA (reference sequence). The trim removed 6 bases at V and 4 bases at J, leaving 7 bases unmatched. The CDR3 region is CSAPDRGFTEAFF. CDR3 DNA sequence: TGCAGTGCCCCCGACAGGGGATTCACTGAAGCTTTCTTT.

This rearrangement joins TRBV6-4 to TRBJ2-2; D might be TRBD1 (7 bases). Trimming cost V 7 bases and J 2 bases, with 11 bases left between them. CDR1 MRHNA and CDR2 SNTAGT come from the germline V gene. CDR3 size: 14 residues. CDR3 protein: CASMRDSNTGELFF. CDR3 sequence (DNA): TGTGCCAGCATGCGGGACAGCAACACCGGGGAGCTGTTTTTT.

This clonotype was counted between two and nine times. The chain carries TRBV7-2 and TRBJ2-7; maybe TRBD1 (6 bases). Deletions cut 3 bases from V and 4 bases from J, with 16 bases between. The germline V gene encodes CDR1 SGHTA and CDR2 FQGNSA. The CDR3 consists of 15 residues. CDR3 sequence: CASSFFLGAGYEQYV. CDR3 nucleotides: TGTGCCAGCAGCTTCTTTCTGGGGGCTGGTTACGAGCAGTACGTC.

The table lists this clonotype with a few counts. This chain links TRBV2 with TRBJ2-3; no reliable D call. V was trimmed by 7 bases and J by 2 bases, leaving 19 bases between them. Germline lookup yields CDR1 SNHLY and CDR2 FYNNEI. The CDR3 runs 16 residues. The CDR3 region is CASTMHLGRLTDTQYF. CDR3 bases: TGTGCCAGCACCATGCATCTCGGACGCCTCACAGATACGCAGTATTTT.

There are a few counts of this clonotype. The chain is built from TRBV30 and TRBJ2-7; D gene uncertain. The CDR3 has 14 amino acids. CDR1 GTSNPN and CDR2 SVGIG come from the germline V gene (reference sequence). The V end lost 2 bases, the J end lost 2 bases, and 13 bases lay between the germline ends. DNA for the CDR3: TGTGCCTGGAGTCGAAGAACGGAGACCTACGAGCAGTACTTC. Translation: CAWSRRTETYEQYF.

The V and J genes are TRBV4-2 and TRBJ2-7; D gene uncertain. Deletions cut 4 bases from V and 0 bases from J, with 10 bases between. There are 14 residues in the CDR3. CDR1 is LGHNA and CDR2 is YNFKEQ in the germline V gene. The CDR3 region is CASSRVGASYEQYF. The CDR3 nucleotides are TGTGCCAGCAGCCGCGTCGGAGCCTCCTACGAGCAGTACTTC.

The CDR3, as DNA: TGTGCCAGCAGCCATTATAGACGGGACACTGAAGCTTTCTTT. Its protein is CASSHYRRDTEAFF. J is TRBJ1-1 and V is TRBV14, with D unresolved. This CDR3 has 14 amino acids. V was pared by 3 bases and J by 3 bases, with 11 bases between. Germline V lookup: CDR1 SGHDN, CDR2 FVKESK.

The rearrangement links TRBV18 to TRBJ2-3; 7 nucleotides align to TRBD2. Germline CDR1 and CDR2: KGHSH and LQKENI. After removal of 3 bases from V and 5 bases from J, the junction contained 8 bases not matched to a gene. This CDR3 is built from 15 residues. CDR3 in amino acids: CASSPFQRGEDTQYF. For the CDR3, the DNA is TGTGCCAGCTCACCCTTCCAGCGGGGCGAAGATACGCAGTATTTT.

The V call is TRBV7-9, the J call TRBJ1-2, with 9 nucleotides matching TRBD1. CDR3 length: 13 residues. The junction had 1 base not matched to a gene; V was cut back by 1 base and J by 7 bases. Germline CDR1 and CDR2: SEHNR and FQNEAQ (reference sequence). CDR3 sequence (DNA): TGTGCCAGCAGCTTAGGGGACAGGGCTGGCTACACCTTC. Protein: CASSLGDRAGYTF.

This clonotype was seen more than once but under ten times. The chain links TRBV7-9 to TRBJ2-1; TRBD1 or TRBD2 may be the D gene (5 bases each). CDR3 size: 16 residues. The germline V gene encodes CDR1 SEHNR and CDR2 FQNEAQ (reference sequence). V dropped 5 bases and J dropped 8 bases, with 22 bases sitting between them. CDR3 residues: CASSPPQGEVIDEQFF. The CDR3 nucleotides read TGTGCCAGCAGCCCGCCCCAGGGAGAGGTCATCGATGAGCAGTTCTTC. The whole variable domain, filled in from reference TRBV7-9 and TRBJ2-1, reads DTGVSQNPRHKITKRGQNVTFRCDPISEHNRLYWYRQTLGQGPEFLTYFQNEAQLEKSRLLSDRFSAERPKGSFSTLEIQRTEQGDSAMYLCASSPPQGEVIDEQFFGPGTRLTVL.

The chain has TRBV28 and TRBJ2-1, with D tentatively TRBD1 (5 bases). Germline assignment: CDR1 MDHEN and CDR2 SYDVKM. This CDR3 comprises 15 residues. Trimming removed 3 bases from V and 0 bases from J, with 9 bases in between. The CDR3 DNA sequence: TGTGCCAGCAGTTTTAGACAGAGCTCCTACAATGAGCAGTTCTTC. Translating it yields CASSFRQSSYNEQFF. Supplemented by reference TRBV28 and TRBJ2-1, the full variable domain reads DVKVTQSSRYLVKRTGEKVFLECVQDMDHENMFWYRQDPGLGLRLIYFSYDVKMKEKGDIPEGYSVSREKKERFSLILESASTNQTSMYLCASSFRQSSYNEQFFGPGTRLTVL.

The V and J genes are TRBV28 and TRBJ2-4; possible D gene TRBD2, 7 bases. This CDR3 region has 20 residues. The germline V gene encodes CDR1 MDHEN and CDR2 SYDVKM. The ends were cut back, 5 bases at V and 1 base at J, with 27 bases in the middle. CDR3 sequence reads: CASSPLRGGGRPGAKNIQYF. CDR3 sequence (DNA): TGTGCCAGCAGTCCCTTGAGGGGGGGGGGTAGGCCCGGCGCCAAAAACATTCAGTACTTC.

The chain joins TRBV27 to TRBJ2-5, with 12 bases aligning to TRBD2. Trimming at V came to 5 bases and at J to 11 bases, leaving 6 bases not matched to a gene. The germline gives CDR1 MNHEY, CDR2 SMNVEV (reference sequence). CDR3 length: 13 residues. CDR3 in DNA: TGTGCCAGCAGTAGCCTAGCGGGGGGGCCTCAGTACTTC. Its protein is CASSSLAGGPQYF.

This clonotype appeared a few times. The chain recombines TRBV20-1 with TRBJ2-5; 11 bases line up with TRBD2. Germline V lookup: CDR1 DFQATT, CDR2 SNEGSKA (reference sequence). With 1 base clipped from V and 1 base from J, the junction kept 2 bases outside the gene matches. This CDR3 contains 15 residues. The CDR3 DNA is TGCAGTGCTAGAGGACTAGCGGGGACCCAAGAGACCCAGTACTTC. It specifies CSARGLAGTQETQYF.

The chain has TRBV9 and TRBJ2-5; TRBD1 agrees at 9 bases. V was pared by 2 bases and J by 4 bases, with 3 bases of the junction left unmatched. Germline CDR1 reads SGDLS; CDR2 reads YYNGEE. The CDR3 contains 14 residues. The CDR3 sequence is CASSVTTGGETQYF. CDR3 in DNA: TGTGCCAGCAGCGTCACGACAGGGGGAGAGACCCAGTACTTC.

The gene calls are TRBV4-1 and TRBJ1-1; possible D gene TRBD1, 5 bases. Germline CDR1 MGHRA, CDR2 YSYEKL. Trimming removed 7 bases at V and 2 bases at J, with 23 bases between. The CDR3 sequence is 17 residues long. This chain's CDR3 is CASNPGGPGPINTEAFF. DNA of the CDR3: TGCGCCAGCAACCCTGGGGGTCCAGGACCTATAAACACTGAAGCTTTCTTT.

This clonotype was seen a handful of times. This chain joins TRBV7-9 and TRBJ2-3; D call uncertain. V was pared by 2 bases and J by 2 bases, with 11 bases between. This CDR3 spans 15 amino acids. Germline V gene lookup returns CDR1 SEHNR and CDR2 FQNEAQ (reference sequence). In nucleotides, the CDR3 is TGTGCCAGCAGCTTAAGGGCACCGCTCACAGATACGCAGTATTTT. Amino acid sequence: CASSLRAPLTDTQYF. Together with reference TRBV7-9 and TRBJ2-3, the CDR3 gives the full variable domain: DTGVSQNPRHKITKRGQNVTFRCDPISEHNRLYWYRQTLGQGPEFLTYFQNEAQLEKSRLLSDRFSAERPKGSFSTLEIQRTEQGDSAMYLCASSLRAPLTDTQYFGPGTRLTVL.

This clonotype was seen repeatedly, ten times or more. This rearrangement joins TRBV4-3 to TRBJ2-3, with D possibly matching TRBD2 (6 bases). With 2 bases removed from V and 0 bases from J, the gap between germline ends came to 15 bases. CDR1 and CDR2 from the germline V gene are LGHNA and YSLEER. The length of the CDR3 is 17 residues. The CDR3 sequence: CASSQPGSGASTDTQYF. The CDR3 DNA reads TGCGCCAGCAGCCAACCCGGTAGCGGAGCTAGCACAGATACGCAGTATTTT.

This chain uses TRBV14 with TRBJ1-1; no reliable D call. The CDR3 has 13 amino acids. Germline V gives CDR1 SGHDN, CDR2 FVKESK. V shed 3 bases and J shed 0 bases, with 5 bases lying between them. CDR3 protein: CASSHKLNTEAFF. In nucleotides, the CDR3 is TGTGCCAGCAGCCATAAATTGAACACTGAAGCTTTCTTT. Looking up the rest from reference TRBV14 and TRBJ1-1 gives the full variable domain: EAGVTQFPSHSVIEKGQTVTLRCDPISGHDNLYWYRRVMGKEIKFLLHFVKESKQDESGMPNNRFLAERTGGTYSTLKVQPAELEDSGVYFCASSHKLNTEAFFGQGTRLTVV.

There are a few counts of this clonotype. The chain employs TRBV6-5 and TRBJ2-5, with 8 bases that match TRBD1. V was pared by 4 bases and J by 7 bases, with 8 bases of the junction left unmatched. CDR1 is MNHEY, CDR2 SVGAGI, per germline. The CDR3 runs 14 residues. The CDR3 here is CASSFGTGPVTQYF. In nucleotides, the CDR3 is TGTGCCAGCAGTTTTGGGACAGGTCCGGTGACCCAGTACTTC.

This clonotype was counted between two and nine times. The CDR3 DNA follows: TGTGCCAGCAGCCCCGACAGGGCTCACACTGAAGCTTTCTTT. This translates into CASSPDRAHTEAFF. The rearrangement uses TRBV7-9 and TRBJ1-1; the match to TRBD1 covers 7 bases. V lost 5 bases, J lost 3 bases, and 6 bases stayed unmatched. The length of the CDR3 is 14 residues. Germline V gene sequence: CDR1 SEHNR, CDR2 FQNEAQ (reference sequence).